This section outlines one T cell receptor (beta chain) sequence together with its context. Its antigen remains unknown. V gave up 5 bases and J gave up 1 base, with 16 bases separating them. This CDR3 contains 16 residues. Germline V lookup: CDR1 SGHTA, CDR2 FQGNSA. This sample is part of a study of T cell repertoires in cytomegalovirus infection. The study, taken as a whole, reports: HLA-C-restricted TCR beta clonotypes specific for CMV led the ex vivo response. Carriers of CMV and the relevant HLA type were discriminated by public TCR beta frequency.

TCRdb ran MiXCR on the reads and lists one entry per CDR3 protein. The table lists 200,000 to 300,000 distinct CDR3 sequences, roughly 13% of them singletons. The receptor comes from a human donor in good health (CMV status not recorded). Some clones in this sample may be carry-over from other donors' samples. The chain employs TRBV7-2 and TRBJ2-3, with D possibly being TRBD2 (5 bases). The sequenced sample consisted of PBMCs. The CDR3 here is CASSPPLAWGTDTQYF. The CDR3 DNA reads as TGTGCCAGCAGCCCACCATTAGCGTGGGGCACAGATACGCAGTATTTT. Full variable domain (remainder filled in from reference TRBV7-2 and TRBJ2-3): GAGVSQSPSNKVTEKGKDVELRCDPISGHTALYWYRQSLGQGLEFLIYFQGNSAPDKSGLPSDRFSAERTGGSVSTLTIQRTQQEDSAVYLCASSPPLAWGTDTQYFGPGTRLTVL.